Listed here are 25 T cell receptor beta chains from one sample, sequenced in a study of control samples from healthy donors and cancer patients. Data came from immunoSEQ multiplex PCR; TCRdb stores just in-frame clones and leaves some out. The sample contains around 140,000 clones, 90% of which appear only once. Material for sequencing was blood. These receptors all come from a man aged 40-49 years in good health.

This chain connects TRBV12-3 or TRBV12-4 to TRBJ1-2; no reliable D call. The CDR3 consists of 13 residues. Between the trimmed V and J ends, which lost 8 bases and 2 bases, there was a span of 12 bases. The CDR3 loop is CASGEAENYGYTF. The CDR3 nucleotides read TGTGCCAGCGGGGAGGCCGAGAACTATGGCTACACCTTC.

The chain carries TRBV19 and TRBJ1-3, with no clear D. There are 13 residues in the CDR3. V dropped 1 base and J dropped 4 bases, with 5 bases sitting between them. Germline V gene lookup returns CDR1 LNHDA and CDR2 SQIVND (reference sequence). The DNA of the CDR3 is TGTGCCAGTAGTATAGGAGAGGGAAACACCATATATTTT. Its protein product is CASSIGEGNTIYF. Full variable domain (missing parts from reference TRBV19 and TRBJ1-3): DGGITQSPKYLFRKEGQNVTLSCEQNLNHDAMYWYRQDPGQGLRLIYYSQIVNDFQKGDIAEGYSVSREKKESFPLTVTSAQKNPTAFYLCASSIGEGNTIYFGEGSWLTVV.

The chain couples TRBV10-3 to TRBJ2-5; 7 bases align to TRBD2. This CDR3 contains 14 residues. J lost 2 bases, V lost 6 bases, and 6 bases had no gene match. Germline V gene lookup returns CDR1 ENHRY and CDR2 SYGVKD. CDR3 in amino acids: CAIRASGDQETQYF. DNA of the CDR3: TGTGCCATCAGGGCTAGCGGAGATCAAGAGACCCAGTACTTC.

The chain carries TRBV24-1 and TRBJ1-6, with D unclear. The V end lost 3 bases, the J end lost 0 bases, and 5 bases lay between the germline ends. The germline V gene has CDR1 KGHDR and CDR2 SFDVKD. This CDR3 spans 15 amino acids. CDR3 DNA sequence: TGTGCCACCAGTGATCAGATCTCCTATAATTCACCCCTCCACTTT. It is translated as CATSDQISYNSPLHF.

The chain couples TRBV20-1 to TRBJ2-7; D might be TRBD2 (6 bases). Trimming removed 3 bases from V and 4 bases from J, with 7 bases in between. Germline V gene data show CDR1 as DFQATT and CDR2 as SNEGSKA (reference sequence). This CDR3 is 11 amino acids long. CDR3 coding DNA: TGCAGTGCTAGGGGGACTTACGAGCAGTACTTC. Its translation: CSARGTYEQYF.

Only a few counts were recorded for this clone. This chain links TRBV18 with TRBJ2-2; 9 bases line up with TRBD2. Germline V CDR1 and CDR2: KGHSH, LQKENI. The CDR3 covers 15 residues. The J segment lost 0 bases and the V segment lost 5 bases, leaving 1 base of the junction unmatched. In DNA, the CDR3 is TGTGCCAGCTCAGAGCGGGGGGCGAACACCGGGGAGCTGTTTTTT. Amino acid sequence: CASSERGANTGELFF.

The chain combines TRBV7-3 with TRBJ2-1; 11 bases agree with TRBD1. CDR1 and CDR2 from the germline V gene are SGHTA and FQGTGA. The CDR3 is 15 amino acids. V lost 6 bases, J lost 8 bases, and 9 bases stayed unmatched. CDR3 nucleotide sequence: TGTGCCAGCAGTCCCGGGACAGGGGGGGTTGATGAGCAGTTCTTC. Its protein product is CASSPGTGGVDEQFF.

The chain combines TRBV6-5 with TRBJ1-1, with D possibly TRBD1 on 5 matching bases. V lost 0 bases and J lost 1, with 9 bases in between. The CDR3 runs 15 residues. Germline loops: CDR1 MNHEY, CDR2 SVGAGI. CDR3 DNA: TGTGCCAGCAGTTACTCGACTACAGGGAACACTGAAGCTTTCTTT. It codes for CASSYSTTGNTEAFF.

The J gene is TRBJ2-2, the V gene TRBV27, with a tentative D call TRBD2 (6 bases). Germline V gene lookup returns CDR1 MNHEY and CDR2 SMNVEV (reference sequence). Trimming removed 3 bases from V and 4 bases from J, with 12 bases in between. The CDR3 has 15 amino acids. The CDR3 here is CASSLGGSFTGELFF. The DNA for the CDR3 is TGTGCCAGCAGTTTGGGGGGAAGTTTCACCGGGGAGCTGTTTTTT.

This clone was observed once. V gene TRBV11-2 combines with J gene TRBJ1-1; weak D call: TRBD1 (6 bases). The V end was cut by 0 bases, the J end by 7 bases, with 15 bases between. This CDR3 is 15 amino acids long. Germline V gene sequence: CDR1 SGHAT, CDR2 FQNNGV. CDR3 loop: CASSLEGMKGGEAFF. CDR3 DNA sequence: TGTGCCAGCAGCTTAGAGGGAATGAAGGGGGGTGAAGCTTTCTTT.

Comment on this clone: Other nucleotide sequences in the sample specify the same CDR3. The chain uses TRBV5-1 and TRBJ2-2, with no clear D. V lost 4 bases and J lost 1, with 2 bases in between. CDR3 length equals 12 residues. Germline lookup yields CDR1 SGHRS and CDR2 YFSETQ. The chain's CDR3 is CASSLNTGELFF. The CDR3 nucleotides are TGCGCCAGCAGCCTGAACACCGGGGAGCTGTTTTTT.

The genes are TRBV5-1 and TRBJ1-6, with a weak D call TRBD1 (5 bases). V lost 3 bases and J 7 bases, leaving 17 bases between the germline ends. From germline, CDR1 is SGHRS and CDR2 YFSETQ. This CDR3 has 16 amino acids. CDR3 protein: CASSSGGGLGNSPLHF. CDR3 in DNA: TGCGCCAGCAGCTCCGGGGGAGGGCTAGGAAATTCACCCCTCCACTTT.

This chain joins TRBV5-1 and TRBJ2-3; 11 positions agree with TRBD2. Germline V gene sequence: CDR1 SGHRS, CDR2 YFSETQ. Trimming took 1 base from V and 1 from J; bases not matched to a gene: 2. The CDR3 is made up of 16 amino acids. CDR3 protein: CASSLILAGGTDTQYF. CDR3 DNA: TGCGCCAGCAGCTTGATACTAGCGGGGGGCACAGATACGCAGTATTTT. Looking up the rest from reference TRBV5-1 and TRBJ2-3 gives the full variable domain: KAGVTQTPRYLIKTRGQQVTLSCSPISGHRSVSWYQQTPGQGLQFLFEYFSETQRNKGNFPGRFSGRQFSNSRSEMNVSTLELGDSALYLCASSLILAGGTDTQYFGPGTRLTVL.

This chain uses TRBV21-1 with TRBJ2-2; the table gives TRBD2 as D, unverified against the DNA. TRBV21-1 counts as a pseudogene. The CDR3 consists of 16 residues. In nucleotides, the CDR3 is TGTGCCAGCAGCAAATCTGGCGGGGGGGCCCCCGGGGAGCTGTTTTTT. Translated: CASSKSGGGAPGELFF.

V gene TRBV27 combines with J gene TRBJ2-7; unclear D gene. The CDR3 extends over 13 amino acids. Deletions cut 0 bases from V and 6 bases from J, with 9 bases between. Germline V gene data show CDR1 as MNHEY and CDR2 as SMNVEV (reference sequence). CDR3 DNA: TGTGCCAGCAGTTTATCTTTAGGGCCCGAGCAGTACTTC. Translation: CASSLSLGPEQYF.

A word on this clone: This specimen includes other DNA sequences encoding the same CDR3. The chain has TRBV10-3 and TRBJ2-3, with D perhaps TRBD1 (6 bases). The CDR3 is 12 residues long. The V gene lost 3 bases and the J gene lost 5 bases, with 6 bases spanning the gap. The germline CDR1 and CDR2 sequences are ENHRY and SYGVKD. The CDR3 protein is CAISDRGDTQYF. In DNA, the CDR3 is TGTGCCATCAGTGACAGGGGAGATACGCAGTATTTT.

The V call is TRBV21-1, the J call TRBJ2-1; the table gives TRBD2 as D, unverified against the DNA. TRBV21-1 represents a pseudogene. The CDR3 has 18 residues. The CDR3 reads CASSYKSPVAGGYNEQFF. The CDR3 DNA is TGTGCCAGCAGCTATAAAAGTCCGGTAGCGGGGGGATACAATGAGCAGTTCTTC.

V and J are TRBV28 and TRBJ2-3, with 8 positions matching TRBD2. CDR3 length: 15 amino acids. The germline CDR1 and CDR2 sequences are MDHEN and SYDVKM. V gave up 5 bases and J gave up 1 base; unmatched junction bases: 5. CDR3 sequence reads: CASSPRRGGTDTQYF. The CDR3 nucleotides are TGTGCCAGCAGTCCACGGCGGGGGGGCACAGATACGCAGTATTTT.

The chain links TRBV11-2 to TRBJ2-2; 9 nucleotides agree with TRBD2. The CDR3 has 17 amino acids. V dropped 1 base and J dropped 4; count of bases not matched to a gene: 7. The germline V gene encodes CDR1 SGHAT and CDR2 FQNNGV. The CDR3 region has the DNA TGTGCCAGCAGCTTAGGCCCAGGCGGGGGGGCCACCGGGGAGCTGTTTTTT. Encoded protein: CASSLGPGGGATGELFF.

The chain employs TRBV15 and TRBJ2-1; D call uncertain. In germline, CDR1 is LNHNV, CDR2 YYDKDF (reference sequence). V was trimmed by 0 bases and J by 6 bases, leaving 12 bases between them. This CDR3 contains 15 residues. CDR3 DNA sequence: TGTGCCACCAGCAGAGATTTCCCAAAACTCAATGAGCAGTTCTTC. Translating gives CATSRDFPKLNEQFF. Complete variable domain (other parts from reference TRBV15 and TRBJ2-1): DAMVIQNPRYQVTQFGKPVTLSCSQTLNHNVMYWYQQKSSQAPKLLFHYYDKDFNNEADTPDNFQSRRPNTSFCFLDIRSPGLGDTAMYLCATSRDFPKLNEQFFGPGTRLTVL.

This chain uses TRBV6-6 with TRBJ1-5, with 7 nucleotides matching TRBD1. V lost 4 bases to trimming and J lost 6 bases; unmatched junction nucleotides: 6. Per germline, CDR1 MNHNY and CDR2 SVGAGI (reference sequence). The CDR3 covers 14 residues. The DNA for the CDR3 is TGTGCCAGCAGTTCACCCGACAGGGCTCAGCCCCAGCATTTT. Its translation: CASSSPDRAQPQHF.

The chain combines TRBV11-2 with TRBJ1-1; a possible D gene is TRBD1 (5 bases). The V and J ends lost 6 bases and 4 bases respectively, with 18 bases between them. The CDR3 is 15 residues long. The germline gives CDR1 SGHAT, CDR2 FQNNGV. CDR3 amino acids: CASRKGVEGRTEAFF. The CDR3 DNA sequence: TGTGCCAGCAGAAAAGGGGTAGAAGGTCGCACTGAAGCTTTCTTT. Drawing the rest from reference TRBV11-2 and TRBJ1-1, the complete variable domain is EAGVAQSPRYKIIEKRQSVAFWCNPISGHATLYWYQQILGQGPKLLIQFQNNGVVDDSQLPKDRFSAERLKGVDSTLKIQPAKLEDSAVYLCASRKGVEGRTEAFFGQGTRLTVV.

The gene calls are TRBV3-1 (or the pseudogene TRBV3-2) and TRBJ1-1; 7 bases are shared with TRBD1. Germline V gene data show CDR1 as LGHDT and CDR2 as YNNKEL (reference sequence). Unmatched junction bases numbered 9, after V lost 1 base and J lost 10 bases. This CDR3 region has 14 residues. Here the CDR3 reads CASSQARGVSGAFF. The CDR3 region has the DNA TGTGCCAGCAGCCAAGCCAGGGGGGTAAGTGGAGCTTTCTTT.

V usage is TRBV18 and J usage is TRBJ2-2; D unresolved. The V end lost 1 base, the J end lost 11 bases, and 14 bases lay between the germline ends. The CDR3 totals 14 residues. Germline V CDR1 and CDR2: KGHSH, LQKENI. The CDR3 sequence: CASSPRDETVELFF. The DNA of the CDR3 is TGTGCCAGCTCACCACGAGACGAGACGGTTGAGCTGTTTTTT.

The genes are TRBV28 and TRBJ2-7; 7 nucleotides agree with TRBD2. This CDR3 has 16 amino acids. Germline CDR1 and CDR2: MDHEN and SYDVKM. V gave up 4 bases and J gave up 3 bases; unmatched junction bases: 12. The CDR3 sequence is CASSSALGLAVYEQYF. CDR3 nucleotide sequence: TGTGCCAGCAGTTCTGCCCTTGGCCTAGCGGTCTACGAGCAGTACTTC.